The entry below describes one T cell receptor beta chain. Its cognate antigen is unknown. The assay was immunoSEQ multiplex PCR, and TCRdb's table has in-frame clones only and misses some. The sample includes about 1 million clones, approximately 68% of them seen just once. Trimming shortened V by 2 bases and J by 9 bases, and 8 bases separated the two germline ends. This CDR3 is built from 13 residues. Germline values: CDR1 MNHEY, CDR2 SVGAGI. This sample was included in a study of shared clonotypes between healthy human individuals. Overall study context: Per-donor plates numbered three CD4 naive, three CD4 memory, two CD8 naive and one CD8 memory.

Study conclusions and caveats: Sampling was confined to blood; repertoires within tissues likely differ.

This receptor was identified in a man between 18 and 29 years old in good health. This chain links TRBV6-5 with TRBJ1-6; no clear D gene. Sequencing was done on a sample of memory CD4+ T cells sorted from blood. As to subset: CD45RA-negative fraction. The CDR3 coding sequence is TGTGCCAGCAGTTACGCTTTGGGTTCACCCCTCCACTTT. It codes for CASSYALGSPLHF.